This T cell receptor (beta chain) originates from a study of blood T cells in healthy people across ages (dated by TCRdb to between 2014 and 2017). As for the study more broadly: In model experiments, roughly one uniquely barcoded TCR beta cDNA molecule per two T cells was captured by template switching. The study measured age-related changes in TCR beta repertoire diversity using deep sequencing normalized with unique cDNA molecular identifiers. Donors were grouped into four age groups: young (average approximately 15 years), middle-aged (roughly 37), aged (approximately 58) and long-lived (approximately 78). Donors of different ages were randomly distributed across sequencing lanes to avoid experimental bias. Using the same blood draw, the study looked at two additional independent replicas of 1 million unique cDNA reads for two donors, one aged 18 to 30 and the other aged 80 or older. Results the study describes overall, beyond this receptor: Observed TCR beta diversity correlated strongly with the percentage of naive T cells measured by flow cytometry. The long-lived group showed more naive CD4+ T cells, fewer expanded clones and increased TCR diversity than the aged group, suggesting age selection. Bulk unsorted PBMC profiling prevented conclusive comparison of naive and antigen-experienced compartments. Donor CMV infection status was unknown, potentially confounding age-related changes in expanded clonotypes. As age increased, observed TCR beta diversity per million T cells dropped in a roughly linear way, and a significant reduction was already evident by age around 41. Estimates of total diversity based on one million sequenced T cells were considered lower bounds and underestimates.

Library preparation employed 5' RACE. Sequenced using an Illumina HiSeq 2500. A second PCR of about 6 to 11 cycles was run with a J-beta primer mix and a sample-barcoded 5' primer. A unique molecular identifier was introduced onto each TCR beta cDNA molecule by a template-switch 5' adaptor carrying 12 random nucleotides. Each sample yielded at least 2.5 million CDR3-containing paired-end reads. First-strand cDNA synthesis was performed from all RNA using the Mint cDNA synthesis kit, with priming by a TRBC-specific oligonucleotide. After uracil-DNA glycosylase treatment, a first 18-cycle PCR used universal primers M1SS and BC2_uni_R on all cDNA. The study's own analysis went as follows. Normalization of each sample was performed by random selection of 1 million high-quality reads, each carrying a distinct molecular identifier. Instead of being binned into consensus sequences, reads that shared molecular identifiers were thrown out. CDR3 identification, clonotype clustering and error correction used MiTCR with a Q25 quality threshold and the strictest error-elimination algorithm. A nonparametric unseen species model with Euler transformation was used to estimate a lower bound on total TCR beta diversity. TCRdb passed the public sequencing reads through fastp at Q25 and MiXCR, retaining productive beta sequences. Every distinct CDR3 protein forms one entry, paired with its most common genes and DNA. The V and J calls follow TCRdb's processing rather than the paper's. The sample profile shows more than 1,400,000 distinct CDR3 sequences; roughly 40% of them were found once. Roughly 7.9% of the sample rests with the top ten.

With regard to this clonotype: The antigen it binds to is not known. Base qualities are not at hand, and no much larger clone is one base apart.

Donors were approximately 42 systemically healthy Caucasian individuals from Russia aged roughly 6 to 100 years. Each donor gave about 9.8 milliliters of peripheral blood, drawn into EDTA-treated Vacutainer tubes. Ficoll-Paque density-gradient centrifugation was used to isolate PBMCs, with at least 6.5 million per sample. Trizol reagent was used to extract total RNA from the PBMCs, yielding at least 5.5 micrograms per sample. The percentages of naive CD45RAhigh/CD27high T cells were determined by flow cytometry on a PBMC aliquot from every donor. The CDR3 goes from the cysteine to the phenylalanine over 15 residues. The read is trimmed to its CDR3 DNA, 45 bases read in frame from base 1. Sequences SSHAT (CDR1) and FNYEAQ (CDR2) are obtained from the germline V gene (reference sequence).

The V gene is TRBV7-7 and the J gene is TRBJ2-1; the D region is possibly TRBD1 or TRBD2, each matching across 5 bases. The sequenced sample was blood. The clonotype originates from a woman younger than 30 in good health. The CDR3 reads CGDQTGTINTNEQFF. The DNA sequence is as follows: TGTGGAGACCAGACCGGGACCATAAATACCAATGAGCAGTTCTTC.